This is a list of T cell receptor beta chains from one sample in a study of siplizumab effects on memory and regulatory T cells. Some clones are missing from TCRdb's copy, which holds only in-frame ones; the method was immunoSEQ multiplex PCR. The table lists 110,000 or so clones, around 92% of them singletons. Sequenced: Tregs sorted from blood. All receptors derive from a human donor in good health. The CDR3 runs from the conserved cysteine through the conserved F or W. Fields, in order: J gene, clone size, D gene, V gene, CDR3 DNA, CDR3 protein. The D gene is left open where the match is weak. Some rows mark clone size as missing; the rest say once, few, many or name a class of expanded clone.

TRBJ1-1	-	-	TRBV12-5	TGTGCTAGTCAGCGGCACATTCCGAACACTGAAGCTTTCTTT	CASQRHIPNTEAFF
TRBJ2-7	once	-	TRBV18	TGTGCCAGCTCTGCGGAGGGCCACGAGCAGTACTTC	CASSAEGHEQYF
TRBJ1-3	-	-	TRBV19	TGTGCCAGTAGCCCCCTGCGTGGAAACACCATATATTTT	CASSPLRGNTIYF
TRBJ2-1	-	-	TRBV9	TGTGCCAGCAGCCTCTGGGTGGAGTCCTACAATGAGCAGTTCTTC	CASSLWVESYNEQFF
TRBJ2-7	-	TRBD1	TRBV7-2	TGTGCCAGCAGCCGCCGGGACAGGGGGCGCTGGGTACTTCTGAACGAGCAGTACTTC	CASSRRDRGRWVLLNEQYF
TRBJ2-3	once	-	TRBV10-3	TGTGCCATCGGGGCCAGCCGGAGCACAGATACGCAGTATTTT	CAIGASRSTDTQYF
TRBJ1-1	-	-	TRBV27	TGTGCCAGCAGTCTTGCGAGGGTAGTGACTGAAGCTTTCTTT	CASSLARVVTEAFF
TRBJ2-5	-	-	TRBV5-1	TGCGCCAGCAGAGAGGCCCTTCAAGAGACCCAGTACTTC	CASREALQETQYF
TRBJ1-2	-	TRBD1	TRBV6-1	TGTGCCAGCAGTGGAGTCGGACAGGGGAGATATGGCTACACCTTC	CASSGVGQGRYGYTF
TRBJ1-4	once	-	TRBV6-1	TGTGCCAGCAGTGCTGGGGCTGCTAATGAAAAACTGTTTTTT	CASSAGAANEKLFF
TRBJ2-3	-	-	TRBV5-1	TGCGCCAGCACCTTCGGACTGTACCTGAGCACAGATACGCAGTATTTT	CASTFGLYLSTDTQYF
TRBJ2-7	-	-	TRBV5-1	TGCGCCAGCAGCTTGGCCACCTCCTACGAGCAGTACTTC	CASSLATSYEQYF
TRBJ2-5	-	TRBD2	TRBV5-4	TGTGCCAGCACCTTAGCGGGTCAAGAGACCCAGTACTTC	CASTLAGQETQYF
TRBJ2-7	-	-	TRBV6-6	TGTGCCAGCAGTTACGGTCCGATCTACGAGCAGTACTTC	CASSYGPIYEQYF
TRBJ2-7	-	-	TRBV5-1	TGCGCCAGCAGCTTGGACGGGTCTACCTACGAGCAGTACTTC	CASSLDGSTYEQYF
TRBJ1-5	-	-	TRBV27	TGTGCCAGCCAGGCGGGGTACCCCAATCAGCCCCAGCATTTT	CASQAGYPNQPQHF
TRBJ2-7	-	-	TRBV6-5	TGTGCCAGCAGTCCCACGACGGGATTAACCTACGAGCAGTACTTC	CASSPTTGLTYEQYF
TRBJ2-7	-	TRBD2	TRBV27	TGTGCCAGCACCTCAAGACTAGCGGGGTCTTCCACCGCCTACGAGCAGTACTTC	CASTSRLAGSSTAYEQYF
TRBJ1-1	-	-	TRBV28	TGTGCCAGCAGTTTACGAGAGGGTGCCACTGAAGCTTTCTTT	CASSLREGATEAFF
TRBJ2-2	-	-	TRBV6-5	TGTGCCAGCAGTTATCCGAGTAGGAGAGGGACCGGGGAGCTGTTTTTT	CASSYPSRRGTGELFF
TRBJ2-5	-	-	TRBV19	TGTGCCAGTAGTATAGGTGTTTCCCCAGAGACCCAGTACTTC	CASSIGVSPETQYF
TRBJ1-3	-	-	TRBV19	TGTGCCAGTAGTATCATGGACATCTCTGGAAACACCATATATTTT	CASSIMDISGNTIYF
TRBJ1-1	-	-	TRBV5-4	TGTGCCAGCAACGGGGGAGGGATGAACACTGAAGCTTTCTTT	CASNGGGMNTEAFF
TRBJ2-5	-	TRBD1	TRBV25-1	TGTGCCAGCAGCCCTCAGGGGGACAGGCTACAAGAGACCCAGTACTTC	CASSPQGDRLQETQYF
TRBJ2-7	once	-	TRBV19	TGTGCCAGTAGTATAGGGGCAGGGTCCTCCTACGAGCAGTACTTC	CASSIGAGSSYEQYF
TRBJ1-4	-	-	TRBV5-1	TGCGCCAGCAGCTTGGACAGGGCAACTAATGAAAAACTGTTTTTT	CASSLDRATNEKLFF
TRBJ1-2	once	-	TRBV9	TGTGCCAGCAGTTCACAGGCGGGTGGCTACACCTTC	CASSSQAGGYTF
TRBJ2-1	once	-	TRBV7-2	TGTGCCAGCAGCCAACCGGGCCTGCCGAACAATGAGCAGTTCTTC	CASSQPGLPNNEQFF